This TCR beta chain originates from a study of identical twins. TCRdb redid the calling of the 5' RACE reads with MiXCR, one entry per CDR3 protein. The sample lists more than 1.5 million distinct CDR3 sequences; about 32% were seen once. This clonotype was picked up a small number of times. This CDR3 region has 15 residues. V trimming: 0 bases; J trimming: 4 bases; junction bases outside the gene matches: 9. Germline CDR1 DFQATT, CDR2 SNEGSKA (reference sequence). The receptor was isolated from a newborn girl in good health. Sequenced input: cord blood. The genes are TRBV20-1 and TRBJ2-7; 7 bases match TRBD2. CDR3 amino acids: CSARDKAGVKYEQYF. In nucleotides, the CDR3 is TGCAGTGCTAGAGATAAGGCGGGAGTAAAGTACGAGCAGTACTTC.